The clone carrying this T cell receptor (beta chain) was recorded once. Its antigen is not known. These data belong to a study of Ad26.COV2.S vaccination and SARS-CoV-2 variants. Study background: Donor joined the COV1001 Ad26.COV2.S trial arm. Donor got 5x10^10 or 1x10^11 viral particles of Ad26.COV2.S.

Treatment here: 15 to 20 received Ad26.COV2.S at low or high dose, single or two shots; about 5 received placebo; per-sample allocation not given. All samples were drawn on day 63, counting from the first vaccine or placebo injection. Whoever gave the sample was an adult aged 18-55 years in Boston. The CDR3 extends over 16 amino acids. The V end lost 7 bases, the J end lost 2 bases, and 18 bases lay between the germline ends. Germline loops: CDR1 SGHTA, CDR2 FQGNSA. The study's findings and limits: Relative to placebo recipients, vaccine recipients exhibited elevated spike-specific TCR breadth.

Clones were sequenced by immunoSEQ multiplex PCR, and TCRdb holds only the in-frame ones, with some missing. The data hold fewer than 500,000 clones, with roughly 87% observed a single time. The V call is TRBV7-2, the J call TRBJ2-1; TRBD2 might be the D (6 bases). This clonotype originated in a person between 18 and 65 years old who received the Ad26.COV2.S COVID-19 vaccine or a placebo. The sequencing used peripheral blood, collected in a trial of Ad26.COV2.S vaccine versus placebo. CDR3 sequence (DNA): TGTGCCAGCAAACCCCGGGCGGGGAGCGCCTACAATGAGCAGTTCTTC. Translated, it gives CASKPRAGSAYNEQFF.